This TCR beta chain was obtained from a study of blood T cell repertoires in COVID-19. The repertoire was sequenced with immunoSEQ multiplex PCR; TCRdb's copy has only in-frame clones and lacks some. The sample consists of about 280,000 clones, 83% of them appearing once. This clone was seen more than once but under ten times. The CDR3 has 15 amino acids. V was clipped by 4 bases and J by 7 bases, with 17 bases between them. Germline CDR1 and CDR2: SGHDT and YYEEEE. The chain links TRBV5-6 to TRBJ1-4; D is perhaps TRBD1 (5 bases). The source of this sequence is a woman between 45 and 60 years old who had recovered from COVID-19. Sequencing used peripheral blood. The CDR3 loop reads CASSMEGRGVEKLFF. The CDR3 DNA sequence: TGTGCCAGCAGCATGGAGGGGCGGGGGGTTGAAAAACTGTTTTTT. The full variable domain, rest sourced from reference TRBV5-6 and TRBJ1-4, is DAGVTQSPTHLIKTRGQQVTLRCSPKSGHDTVSWYQQALGQGPQFIFQYYEEEERQRGNFPDRFSGHQFPNYSSELNVNALLLGDSALYLCASSMEGRGVEKLFFGSGTQLSVL.